The clone carrying this TCR beta chain came up once. What it binds is unknown. The entry originates in a study of shared clonotypes between healthy human individuals. Study details: Plates per donor: three CD4 naive, three CD4 memory, two CD8 naive, one CD8 memory. Findings of the study overall: Around 5% was the fraction of naive CD4 clonotypes found shared across a few donors.

The CDR3 is made up of 12 amino acids. CDR1 is SNHLY, CDR2 FYNNEI, per germline. Among the donors, all were Caucasian adults who lived in Nashville, Tennessee. Authors' analysis steps: Junction-only sequences without quality scores were provided by ImmunoSEQ, so filtering was different. TCRdb keeps only in-frame clones here, not all; method: immunoSEQ multiplex PCR. V, J and clone size reflect that table, while D and trimming were determined from the DNA. The profile shows under 2.5 million clones, about 90% of them singletons. The receptor was derived from a man between 18 and 29 years old in good health. Some clones in this sample may be carry-over from other donors' samples. V usage is TRBV2 and J usage is TRBJ1-4, with 10 bases aligning to TRBD1. The sample consisted of naive CD4+ T cells from PBMCs. The subset here: CD45RA+ positively selected. The CDR3: CAGGQGNEKLFF. CDR3 bases: TGTGCTGGGGGACAGGGGAATGAAAAACTGTTTTTT.